The 13 T cell receptor beta chains given below trace back to one sample, sequenced in a study of beta chain features in type 1 diabetes. Expressed TCRB transcripts were sequenced after all isolated RNA was converted to cDNA. Clones were read by immunoSEQ multiplex PCR, and TCRdb kept only the in-frame ones, dropping some. The sample comprises 130,000 to 150,000 clones, about 10% of which are singletons, and around 1.2% rests with the top ten. What was sequenced was naive CD4+ T cells from blood. All receptors derive from a man younger than 35 in good health.

This clone occurred a few times. The chain combines TRBV5-1 with TRBJ2-1, with 10 bases lining up with TRBD2. The CDR3 loop spans 16 amino acids. V gave up 2 bases and J gave up 11 bases; unmatched junction bases: 13. The germline gives CDR1 SGHRS, CDR2 YFSETQ. CDR3 in amino acids: CASSLLEGSGGTQQFF. CDR3 sequence (DNA): TGCGCCAGCAGCTTACTCGAGGGTAGCGGGGGGACGCAGCAGTTCTTC.

This clone was detected only a few times. The gene calls are TRBV7-8 and TRBJ1-4; no clear D. The germline V and J ends were trimmed by 5 bases and 3 bases, with 7 bases remaining between them. Germline V gene sequence: CDR1 SGHVS, CDR2 FQNEAQ. The CDR3 contains 13 residues. The CDR3 DNA sequence: TGTGCCAGCAGCCAGCGGGCTAATGAAAAACTGTTTTTT. It encodes CASSQRANEKLFF.

This sequence joins TRBV30 and TRBJ2-3; TRBD1 might be the D (6 bases). Deletions cut 5 bases from V and 7 bases from J, with 10 bases between. The CDR3 length is 11 residues. Germline V gene sequence: CDR1 GTSNPN, CDR2 SVGIG (reference sequence). In DNA form, the CDR3 reads TGTGCCTGGGAAACAGGGAATACGCAGTATTTT. This sequence encodes CAWETGNTQYF.

This clone came up a few times. The V and J genes are TRBV7-2 and TRBJ1-6; 8 bases map to TRBD1. The ends lost 3 bases at V and 5 bases at J; junction bases unmatched: 9. CDR3 length: 17 residues. Looked up from germline, CDR1 is SGHTA and CDR2 is FQGNSA. CDR3 amino acids: CASSFSGQGLNNSPLHF. The CDR3 DNA reads as TGTGCCAGCAGCTTTTCCGGACAGGGTTTGAATAATTCACCCCTCCACTTT.

The table lists this clone with many counts. V gene TRBV4-2 combines with J gene TRBJ2-6, with D perhaps matching TRBD1 (6 bases). V was cut by 1 base and J by 1 base, with 14 bases left in between. Germline assignment: CDR1 LGHNA and CDR2 YNFKEQ. This CDR3 region has 18 residues. The CDR3 DNA is TGTGCCAGCAGCCAAGGGGCAGGGGAAATTTCTGGGGCCAACGTCCTGACTTTC. Amino acid sequence: CASSQGAGEISGANVLTF.

The genes are TRBV11-3 and TRBJ2-3; possibly TRBD2 for D (5 bases). CDR3 length: 13 amino acids. V lost 6 bases to trimming and J lost 6 bases, with 13 bases between them. Germline V lookup: CDR1 SGHNT, CDR2 YENEEA. The CDR3: CASRNSGSDTQYF. CDR3 in DNA: TGTGCCAGCAGGAATTCGGGGTCCGATACGCAGTATTTT. The full variable domain, completed using reference TRBV11-3 and TRBJ2-3, is EAGVVQSPRYKIIEKKQPVAFWCNPISGHNTLYWYLQNLGQGPELLIRYENEEAVDDSQLPKDRFSAERLKGVDSTLKIQPAELGDSAVYLCASRNSGSDTQYFGPGTRLTVL.

The V and J genes are TRBV7-9 and TRBJ2-3; 9 bases are shared with TRBD2. The V gene end was trimmed by 10 bases and the J gene end by 1 base; junction bases not matched to a gene: 6. Germline loops: CDR1 SEHNR, CDR2 FQNEAQ (reference sequence). The CDR3 spans 14 residues. The CDR3 is CATKRGERTDTQYF. CDR3 DNA: TGTGCCACCAAGCGGGGGGAACGCACAGATACGCAGTATTTT.

This chain connects TRBV19 to TRBJ2-5, with 9 bases lining up with TRBD2. With the DNA end fitting TRBJ2-7 better, the J assignment may be wrong. There are 15 residues in the CDR3. CDR1 and CDR2 (germline): LNHDA, SQIVND (reference sequence). The CDR3 DNA is TGTGCCAGTAGTACGGGACTAGCCAACTCCTACGAGCAGTACTTC. Translating it yields CASSTGLANSYEQYF.

This clone was found many times. This chain connects TRBV5-1 to TRBJ2-3, with D possibly TRBD2 on 5 matching bases. Looked up from germline, CDR1 is SGHRS and CDR2 is YFSETQ. The V end lost 4 bases, the J end lost 5 bases, and 8 bases lay between the germline ends. The CDR3 is 12 residues long. The CDR3 is CASSVGEDTQYF. In nucleotides, the CDR3 is TGCGCCAGCAGCGTGGGAGAAGATACGCAGTATTTT.

The genes are TRBV7-2 and TRBJ2-5; the match to TRBD2 covers 7 bases. CDR3 size: 14 residues. CDR1 is SGHTA and CDR2 is FQGNSA in the germline V gene. Trimming cost V 1 base and J 3 bases; bases outside gene matches: 2. CDR3 sequence reads: CASSLVLAEETQYF. CDR3 DNA: TGTGCCAGCAGCTTAGTGCTAGCGGAAGAGACCCAGTACTTC.

This clone came up a few times. V is TRBV9 and J is TRBJ2-7, with 9 bases aligning to TRBD1. The CDR3 consists of 14 residues. The V gene's germline CDR1 is SGDLS and CDR2 YYNGEE. Trimming at V came to 3 bases and at J to 3 bases, leaving 4 bases not matched to a gene. DNA of the CDR3: TGTGCCAGCAGCGCCCGGACAGGGGTCTACGAGCAGTACTTC. Translated, it gives CASSARTGVYEQYF. Supplemented by reference TRBV9 and TRBJ2-7, the full variable domain reads DSGVTQTPKHLITATGQRVTLRCSPRSGDLSVYWYQQSLDQGLQFLIQYYNGEERAKGNILERFSAQQFPDLHSELNLSSLELGDSALYFCASSARTGVYEQYFGPGTRLTVT.

This clone was recorded a few times. This chain uses TRBV27 with TRBJ1-1; 7 bases agree with TRBD1. The CDR3 spans 18 residues. V shed 3 bases, J shed 1 base, and the junction held 14 bases outside the gene matches. Per germline, CDR1 MNHEY and CDR2 SMNVEV (reference sequence). CDR3 sequence (DNA): TGTGCCAGCAGTTTTTCACTTAGACAGGGCCGAGGGAACACTGAAGCTTTCTTT. It is translated as CASSFSLRQGRGNTEAFF.

The genes are TRBV9 and TRBJ2-7; 9 bases fit TRBD2. The CDR3 sequence is 15 residues long. Unmatched junction bases numbered 9, after V lost 3 bases and J lost 5 bases. Germline lookup yields CDR1 SGDLS and CDR2 YYNGEE. The CDR3 is CASSGASGGSDEQYF. The CDR3 coding sequence is TGTGCCAGCAGCGGAGCAAGCGGGGGGTCTGACGAGCAGTACTTC. Complete variable domain (other parts from reference TRBV9 and TRBJ2-7): DSGVTQTPKHLITATGQRVTLRCSPRSGDLSVYWYQQSLDQGLQFLIQYYNGEERAKGNILERFSAQQFPDLHSELNLSSLELGDSALYFCASSGASGGSDEQYFGPGTRLTVT.